This passage covers 22 T cell receptor beta chains from one sample sequenced in a study of T cell responses to AZD1222 COVID-19 vaccine. The table came from immunoSEQ multiplex PCR; TCRdb's copy has only in-frame clones and leaves some out. The data hold approximately 150,000 clones, with roughly 89% observed a single time. The material sequenced was peripheral blood, taken on day 0 of AZD1222 vaccination. Receptors were obtained from an adult in good health.

The gene calls are TRBV25-1 and TRBJ1-6; 9 bases line up with TRBD1. The CDR3 has 14 amino acids. With 6 bases clipped from V and 6 bases from J, the junction kept 3 bases outside the gene matches. The germline V gene has CDR1 MGHDK and CDR2 SYGVNS. CDR3 sequence (DNA): TGTGCCAGCAGGACAGGGGGTTCTAATTCACCCCTCCACTTT. It encodes CASRTGGSNSPLHF.

This chain joins TRBV6-1 and TRBJ1-3; D not resolved. Per germline, CDR1 MNHNS and CDR2 SASEGT. Between the trimmed V and J ends, which lost 2 bases and 0 bases, there was a span of 8 bases. This CDR3 comprises 15 residues. The CDR3 protein is CASSEIVSSGNTIYF. In nucleotides, the CDR3 is TGTGCCAGCAGTGAAATAGTAAGCTCTGGAAACACCATATATTTT.

V is TRBV6-1 and J is TRBJ1-3; no firm D call. Germline CDR1 and CDR2: MNHNS and SASEGT. Trimming removed 0 bases from V and 2 bases from J, with 5 bases in between. The CDR3 contains 14 residues. The CDR3 reads CASSEAQAGNTIYF. CDR3 nucleotide sequence: TGTGCCAGCAGTGAAGCTCAGGCTGGAAACACCATATATTTT.

V gene TRBV27 combines with J gene TRBJ2-2; D possibly corresponds to TRBD2 (6 bases). Deletions cut 0 bases from V and 3 bases from J, with 11 bases between. The CDR3 spans 16 residues. Germline assignment: CDR1 MNHEY and CDR2 SMNVEV (reference sequence). The CDR3 DNA sequence: TGTGCCAGCAGTTTATCGGGAGGATTTGACACCGGGGAGCTGTTTTTT. Protein sequence: CASSLSGGFDTGELFF.

This chain joins TRBV10-2 and TRBJ1-2; possible D gene TRBD1, 6 bases. Trimming took off 6 bases at V and 2 bases at J, with 13 bases between the two ends. Germline V lookup: CDR1 WSHSY, CDR2 SAAADI. The CDR3 totals 14 residues. Here the CDR3 reads CASSPIGGNYGYTF. In DNA, the CDR3 is TGCGCCAGCAGCCCGATCGGGGGCAACTATGGCTACACCTTC.

V and J are TRBV24-1 and TRBJ1-2; TRBD1 aligns across 7 bases. Germline CDR1 reads KGHDR; CDR2 reads SFDVKD. This CDR3 is built from 16 residues. With V trimmed by 3 bases and J by 8 bases, 14 bases remained unmatched. The CDR3 is CATSDPDRATARGYTF. Written as DNA, the CDR3 is TGTGCCACCAGTGATCCCGACAGGGCCACTGCGAGGGGCTACACCTTC.

This chain joins TRBV6-5 and TRBJ1-2; D remains ambiguous. The CDR3 length is 13 residues. Per germline, CDR1 MNHEY and CDR2 SVGAGI. V lost 6 bases and J 0 bases, leaving 8 bases between the germline ends. DNA for the CDR3: TGTGCCAGCAGCGCCTCAGCTAACTATGGCTACACCTTC. As protein: CASSASANYGYTF.

The chain is built from TRBV7-9 and TRBJ1-3; D is unresolved. In germline, CDR1 is SEHNR, CDR2 FQNEAQ (reference sequence). V was trimmed by 5 bases and J by 0 bases, leaving 11 bases between them. The CDR3 sequence is 15 residues long. This CDR3 is CASSPGPDSGNTIYF. The DNA of the CDR3 is TGTGCCAGCAGCCCAGGACCCGACTCTGGAAACACCATATATTTT.

This chain connects TRBV12-5 to TRBJ1-6; D is uncertain. Germline CDR1 and CDR2: LGHNT and FRNRAP. Trimming pared 3 bases from V and 6 bases from J, leaving 9 bases between. The length of the CDR3 is 14 residues. The CDR3 loop reads CASGLLDANSPLHF. CDR3 nucleotide sequence: TGTGCTAGTGGTTTATTGGACGCTAATTCACCCCTCCACTTT.

The V and J genes are TRBV9 and TRBJ2-7, with TRBD2 matching over 8 bases. This CDR3 spans 14 amino acids. With V trimmed by 4 bases and J by 0 bases, 3 bases remained unmatched. Germline lookup yields CDR1 SGDLS and CDR2 YYNGEE. The DNA of the CDR3 is TGTGCCAGCAGCCGTAGCGGGACCTCCTACGAGCAGTACTTC. Amino acid sequence: CASSRSGTSYEQYF.

This chain joins TRBV7-6 and TRBJ1-2, with 8 positions matching TRBD1. The CDR3 length is 15 residues. V trimming: 5 bases; J trimming: 4 bases; junction bases outside the gene matches: 9. In germline, CDR1 is SGHVS, CDR2 FNYEAQ. The CDR3 DNA reads as TGTGCCAGCAGCCCCGAGGACAGGGCGACCTATGGCTACACCTTC. This encodes CASSPEDRATYGYTF. Using reference TRBV7-6 and TRBJ1-2 for the parts outside the CDR3, the full variable domain is GAGVSQSPRYKVTKRGQDVALRCDPISGHVSLYWYRQALGQGPEFLTYFNYEAQQDKSGLPNDRFSAERPEGSISTLTIQRTEQRDSAMYRCASSPEDRATYGYTFGSGTRLTVV.

This clone showed up just once. This chain connects TRBV11-1 to TRBJ2-2; 7 bases align to TRBD1. The J segment lost 5 bases and the V segment lost 3 bases, leaving 9 bases of the junction unmatched. From germline, CDR1 is SGHAT and CDR2 FQDESV (reference sequence). CDR3 length equals 16 residues. The CDR3 region has the DNA TGTGCCAGCAGCTTTATTAGGGGGCTGGGGACCGGGGAGCTGTTTTTT. This gives the protein CASSFIRGLGTGELFF.

This chain links TRBV7-9 with TRBJ2-7; the D is unclear. Trimming stripped 0 bases from V and 4 bases from J, with 10 bases between. The CDR3 extends over 14 amino acids. Germline values: CDR1 SEHNR, CDR2 FQNEAQ (reference sequence). The CDR3 region is CASSLAAVEYEQYF. The DNA for the CDR3 is TGTGCCAGCAGCTTAGCGGCAGTCGAGTACGAGCAGTACTTC.

V and J are TRBV4-3 and TRBJ2-1, with D maybe TRBD2 (5 bases). Trimming removed 3 bases from V and 8 bases from J, with 23 bases in between. The CDR3 covers 17 residues. CDR1 and CDR2 (germline): LGHNA, YSLEER. CDR3 in amino acids: CASSHPRKGLLTDEQFF. The CDR3 DNA reads TGCGCCAGCAGCCACCCCCGGAAAGGACTCCTTACGGATGAGCAGTTCTTC.

The CDR3 DNA follows: TGTGCCAGCAGACATCGTACAGGGGCTTCGTATGGCTACACCTTC. It translates to CASRHRTGASYGYTF. The chain joins TRBV11-2 to TRBJ1-2; 7 bases match TRBD1. Germline loops: CDR1 SGHAT, CDR2 FQNNGV. This CDR3 comprises 15 residues. Trimming cost V 6 bases and J 5 bases; bases outside gene matches: 12.

Here the CDR3 reads CANSIAGGTDTQYF. In DNA form, the CDR3 reads TGTGCCAACTCGATAGCGGGGGGCACAGATACGCAGTATTTT. The chain carries TRBV10-3 and TRBJ2-3; 9 bases are a match to TRBD2. Germline V gives CDR1 ENHRY, CDR2 SYGVKD. V shed 10 bases and J 1 base; nucleotides not matched to a gene: 6. The CDR3 spans 14 residues.

The genes are TRBV27 and TRBJ1-1; D gene uncertain. The CDR3 runs to 13 residues. Germline assignment: CDR1 MNHEY and CDR2 SMNVEV (reference sequence). The ends were cut back, 2 bases at V and 1 base at J, with 5 bases in the middle. CDR3 DNA: TGTGCCAGCAGTTTAACCGAGAACACTGAAGCTTTCTTT. Translating gives CASSLTENTEAFF.

V usage is TRBV10-1 and J usage is TRBJ2-7; D is possibly TRBD1 (7 bases). Germline CDR1 and CDR2: WNHNN and SYGVQD (reference sequence). Trimming cost V 3 bases and J 2 bases, with 11 bases left between them. CDR3 size: 14 residues. CDR3 in amino acids: CASSDGGTAYEQYF. The CDR3 region has the DNA TGCGCCAGCAGTGATGGCGGGACAGCCTACGAGCAGTACTTC.

The chain carries TRBV19 and TRBJ1-3; D unclear. In germline, CDR1 is LNHDA, CDR2 SQIVND (reference sequence). V dropped 2 bases and J dropped 3 bases, with 14 bases sitting between them. This CDR3 region has 16 residues. The CDR3 coding sequence is TGTGCCAGTAGTATATCTCCGATAATATTTGGAAACACCATATATTTT. Translation: CASSISPIIFGNTIYF. Drawing the rest from reference TRBV19 and TRBJ1-3, the complete variable domain is DGGITQSPKYLFRKEGQNVTLSCEQNLNHDAMYWYRQDPGQGLRLIYYSQIVNDFQKGDIAEGYSVSREKKESFPLTVTSAQKNPTAFYLCASSISPIIFGNTIYFGEGSWLTVV.

The chain uses TRBV2 and TRBJ2-1, with D perhaps matching TRBD2 (5 bases). Trimming stripped 7 bases from V and 5 bases from J, with 9 bases between. The length of the CDR3 is 12 residues. Per the germline V gene, CDR1 is SNHLY and CDR2 is FYNNEI. CDR3: CASIGVNNEQFF. The CDR3 bases are TGTGCCAGCATCGGGGTAAACAATGAGCAGTTCTTC.

The chain couples TRBV2 to TRBJ2-2; D unclear. The CDR3 is made up of 16 amino acids. Germline V gene lookup returns CDR1 SNHLY and CDR2 FYNNEI. Between the trimmed V and J ends, which lost 2 bases and 5 bases, there was a span of 15 bases. Here the CDR3 reads CASSEFNLPRTGELFF. The CDR3 DNA is TGTGCCAGCAGTGAATTTAATCTCCCTAGGACCGGGGAGCTGTTTTTT. The full variable domain, with the rest looked up from reference TRBV2 and TRBJ2-2, is EPEVTQTPSHQVTQMGQEVILRCVPISNHLYFYWYRQILGQKVEFLVSFYNNEISEKSEIFDDQFSVERPDGSNFTLKIRSTKLEDSAMYFCASSEFNLPRTGELFFGEGSRLTVL.

This chain joins TRBV24-1 and TRBJ2-2; D is perhaps TRBD2 (6 bases). Trimming took 6 bases from V and 6 from J, leaving 16 bases between them. Germline CDR1 is KGHDR and CDR2 is SFDVKD. The CDR3 consists of 15 residues. The CDR3 protein is CATSPGSGRSGELFF. The CDR3 DNA is TGTGCCACCAGTCCGGGGTCGGGGAGGTCCGGGGAGCTGTTTTTT.